The entry below describes one T cell receptor beta chain. The antigen remains undetermined. This sample was taken from a study of T cell responses to AZD1222 COVID-19 vaccine. Findings of the study overall: Within unmutated variant regions lay the reported targets of nearly half of spike-specific TCRs. Baseline serostatus was positive in only six AZD1222 recipients. Donors, mostly white British, included more females; clonal diversity was possibly underestimated.

Repertoires were generated with immunoSEQ multiplex PCR, while TCRdb's copy carries only in-frame clones and drops some. The repertoire holds 95,000 to 150,000 clones, around 94% seen once, with around 1.7% in the top ten. The CDR3 spans 14 residues. The junction had 4 bases not matched to a gene; V was cut back by 5 bases and J by 4 bases. The germline V gene has CDR1 KGHDR and CDR2 SFDVKD. This TCR was recovered from an adult in good health. The input for sequencing was peripheral blood, taken on day 0 of AZD1222 vaccination. This chain joins TRBV24-1 and TRBJ1-2; TRBD1 matches at 9 bases. CDR3 in amino acids: CATSGRDRAYGYTF. CDR3 in DNA: TGTGCCACCAGTGGCCGGGACAGGGCCTATGGCTACACCTTC.